This T cell receptor beta chain comes out of a study of T cell responses to AZD1222 COVID-19 vaccine. Findings of the study overall: Targets within unmutated variant regions were reportedly found for nearly half of spike-specific TCRs.

Assay used: immunoSEQ multiplex PCR; TCRdb lists only in-frame clones, some missing. The profile shows tens of thousands of clones, 90% of them singletons. This clone was picked up one time. The target antigen is unknown. Trimming took 0 bases from V and 5 from J, leaving 4 bases between them. This CDR3 has 13 amino acids. The germline V gene encodes CDR1 LGHDT and CDR2 YNNKEL (reference sequence). The TCR was taken from an adult who received the AZD1222 COVID-19 vaccine. The source material was peripheral blood, sampled 28 days after the second AZD1222 dose. The rearrangement uses TRBV3-1 (or the pseudogene TRBV3-2) and TRBJ2-2; D remains unclear. CDR3 in DNA: TGTGCCAGCAGCCAAGAGGGGACCGGGGAGCTGTTTTTT. Protein: CASSQEGTGELFF.